This T cell receptor (beta chain) emerged from a study of siplizumab effects on memory and regulatory T cells. Notes on the study in general: Siplizumab significantly lowered the alloreactive sequences that could be traced to unstimulated CD4+ memory cells.

The CDR3 has 13 residues. V was pared by 3 bases and J by 2 bases, with 7 bases between. CDR1 is LNHDA, CDR2 SQIVND, per germline (reference sequence). About this clone itself: As yet, its antigen is unknown.

Generated by immunoSEQ multiplex PCR, the TCRdb table keeps only in-frame clones and is missing some. The table includes about 100,000 clones, less than 95% detected once. J is TRBJ2-5 and V is TRBV19; no firm D call. The TCR sequence derives from a human donor in good health. The sequenced sample was non-Treg CD4+ T cells sorted from blood. The CDR3 bases are TGTGCCAGTAGTATGGACGTTCAAGAGACCCAGTACTTC. Protein sequence: CASSMDVQETQYF.